This is a list of T cell receptor beta chains from one sample in a study of T cell responses to AZD1222 COVID-19 vaccine. Sequenced by immunoSEQ multiplex PCR; TCRdb stores in-frame clones only, minus some. The sample lists over 140,000 clones; over 90% were seen once. The sequenced sample was peripheral blood, obtained 28 days after the second AZD1222 dose. Source of these receptors: an adult who received the AZD1222 COVID-19 vaccine. Both conserved end residues are part of each CDR3. D genes are given only for firm matches. Clone size is given for some rows only: seen once, a few or many times, or a class if the clone is expanded.

j_gene: TRBJ1-5
d_gene: -
abundance: -
v_gene: TRBV30
CDR3nt: TGTGCCTGGAGTGTTGGTCCCTTAGGACAGCCCCAGCATTTT
CDR3aa: CAWSVGPLGQPQHF

j_gene: TRBJ1-2
d_gene: -
abundance: -
v_gene: TRBV2
CDR3nt: TGTGCCAGCAGTGAAGAGGCAGTTTATGGCTACACCTTC
CDR3aa: CASSEEAVYGYTF

j_gene: TRBJ1-2
d_gene: -
abundance: -
v_gene: TRBV7-9
CDR3nt: TGTGCCAGCAGCCACTACACCTTC
CDR3aa: CASSHYTF

j_gene: TRBJ1-2
d_gene: -
abundance: -
v_gene: TRBV4-3
CDR3nt: TGCGCCAGCAGCCACGACGGACACTATGGCTACACCTTC
CDR3aa: CASSHDGHYGYTF

j_gene: TRBJ2-2
d_gene: TRBD1
abundance: -
v_gene: TRBV29-1
CDR3nt: TGCAGCGTTGAAGTCCGTCGATTTGAATCCGGGACAGGCCGTACCGGGGAGCTGTTTTTT
CDR3aa: CSVEVRRFESGTGRTGELFF

j_gene: TRBJ2-2
d_gene: TRBD1
abundance: -
v_gene: TRBV19
CDR3nt: TGTGCCAGTAGTGCAAGATCAGGGGGTGGTTCCGGGGAGCTGTTTTTT
CDR3aa: CASSARSGGGSGELFF

j_gene: TRBJ1-4
d_gene: -
abundance: -
v_gene: TRBV19
CDR3nt: TGTGCCAGTGCCTTTCCTTCTGGGGGTAATGAAAAACTGTTTTTT
CDR3aa: CASAFPSGGNEKLFF

j_gene: TRBJ2-3
d_gene: TRBD2
abundance: -
v_gene: TRBV28
CDR3nt: TGTGCCAGCAGTTTTCGGCTAGCGGGAGCCTTCAGCACAGATACGCAGTATTTT
CDR3aa: CASSFRLAGAFSTDTQYF

j_gene: TRBJ2-6
d_gene: -
abundance: once
v_gene: TRBV7-6
CDR3nt: TGTGCCAGCAGCGGCCAAGGGGGAACTGGGGCCAACGTCCTGACTTTC
CDR3aa: CASSGQGGTGANVLTF

j_gene: TRBJ1-4
d_gene: -
abundance: -
v_gene: TRBV19
CDR3nt: TGTGCCAGTAGTCCAGGATCTGGCTACGAAAAACTGTTTTTT
CDR3aa: CASSPGSGYEKLFF

j_gene: TRBJ1-6
d_gene: TRBD1
abundance: few
v_gene: TRBV18
CDR3nt: TGTGCCAGCTCACCAAGTCAGGGGGATTCACCCCTCCACTTT
CDR3aa: CASSPSQGDSPLHF

j_gene: TRBJ1-4
d_gene: -
abundance: -
v_gene: TRBV30
CDR3nt: TGTGCCTGGAGACCCGAACAGGCCGCAGCGTTTTTT
CDR3aa: CAWRPEQAAAFF

j_gene: TRBJ2-3
d_gene: TRBD2
abundance: -
v_gene: TRBV7-9
CDR3nt: TGTGCCAGCAGCTCCCCCGTAGCGGGCTACACAGATACGCAGTATTTT
CDR3aa: CASSSPVAGYTDTQYF

j_gene: TRBJ1-6
d_gene: -
abundance: once
v_gene: TRBV6-2/TRBV6-3
CDR3nt: TGTGCCAGCAGTCCGGCCTATAATTCACCCCTCCACTTT
CDR3aa: CASSPAYNSPLHF

j_gene: TRBJ1-2
d_gene: -
abundance: -
v_gene: TRBV28
CDR3nt: TGTGCCAGCAGACTACTCGGGACCCAACTGATGAATGGCTACACCTTC
CDR3aa: CASRLLGTQLMNGYTF

j_gene: TRBJ2-1
d_gene: TRBD1
abundance: -
v_gene: TRBV6-4
CDR3nt: TGTGCCAGCAGTGACTGGGGGGCAGGGGGCTTGAATGAGCAGTTCTTC
CDR3aa: CASSDWGAGGLNEQFF

j_gene: TRBJ2-5
d_gene: TRBD1
abundance: -
v_gene: TRBV28
CDR3nt: TGTGCCAGCAGTTTGCGTCGGGGACAGGGTGTCCTAGGAGAGACCCAGTACTTC
CDR3aa: CASSLRRGQGVLGETQYF

j_gene: TRBJ2-7
d_gene: -
abundance: -
v_gene: TRBV5-1
CDR3nt: TGCGCCAGCAGCGCTTCGGACGGTTACGAGCAGTACTTC
CDR3aa: CASSASDGYEQYF

j_gene: TRBJ2-7
d_gene: TRBD1
abundance: -
v_gene: TRBV4-2
CDR3nt: TGTGCCAGCAGCCAGTCCGACAGGGGAAGGGGCGGCGAGCAGTACTTC
CDR3aa: CASSQSDRGRGGEQYF

j_gene: TRBJ1-4
d_gene: -
abundance: -
v_gene: TRBV6-5
CDR3nt: TGTGCCAGCAGTCTCAGGGGTGCTAATGAAAAACTGTTTTTT
CDR3aa: CASSLRGANEKLFF

j_gene: TRBJ1-2
d_gene: TRBD1
abundance: once
v_gene: TRBV2
CDR3nt: TGTGCCAGCAAATCCGGGACAGTTGACTATGGCTACACCTTC
CDR3aa: CASKSGTVDYGYTF

j_gene: TRBJ1-4
d_gene: TRBD1
abundance: -
v_gene: TRBV5-1
CDR3nt: TGCGCCAGCAGCTCCGTCCCGGGACAGGGGGTTAGTGAAAAACTGTTTTTT
CDR3aa: CASSSVPGQGVSEKLFF

j_gene: TRBJ2-1
d_gene: TRBD2
abundance: -
v_gene: TRBV7-3
CDR3nt: TGTGCCAGCAGCTTAACGCCGCCCCCCGGACTAGCGGGAGCAGATGAGCAGTTCTTC
CDR3aa: CASSLTPPPGLAGADEQFF

j_gene: TRBJ2-2
d_gene: -
abundance: -
v_gene: TRBV9
CDR3nt: TGTGCCAGCAGCGTAGGTTTCGGGGGGCTAGCCGGGGAGCTGTTTTTT
CDR3aa: CASSVGFGGLAGELFF

j_gene: TRBJ2-3
d_gene: TRBD1
abundance: -
v_gene: TRBV28
CDR3nt: TGTGCCAGCAGTCACCTAGGGGGCCGCACAGATACGCAGTATTTT
CDR3aa: CASSHLGGRTDTQYF

j_gene: TRBJ2-7
d_gene: -
abundance: -
v_gene: TRBV14
CDR3nt: TGTGCCAGCAGCCGGGGAAGGGCAGGGAGCTCCTACGAGCAGTACTTC
CDR3aa: CASSRGRAGSSYEQYF

j_gene: TRBJ2-1
d_gene: -
abundance: few
v_gene: TRBV7-2
CDR3nt: TGTGCCAGCAGCTTAGAAAGCTCCTACAATGAGCAGTTCTTC
CDR3aa: CASSLESSYNEQFF

j_gene: TRBJ2-3
d_gene: TRBD2
abundance: -
v_gene: TRBV7-2
CDR3nt: TGTGCCAGCAGCTGGGGAGGGCCAGATACGCAGTATTTT
CDR3aa: CASSWGGPDTQYF